This T cell receptor (beta chain) was sequenced in a study of T cell responses to AZD1222 COVID-19 vaccine. Study overall: The analysis combined second doses at about 4 or about 12 weeks. Findings and caveats of the study: Donors skewed white British and female; clonal diversity was possibly underestimated. Breadth and depth of Spike-specific TCRs rose after two AZD1222 doses.

Germline V CDR1 and CDR2: SGHVS, FQNEAQ. V gave up 5 bases and J gave up 3 bases, with 18 bases separating them. The CDR3 runs to 16 residues. This clone was counted a single time. Its cognate antigen is unknown. Using immunoSEQ multiplex PCR, the repertoire was profiled, and TCRdb retains in-frame clones only, with some absent. The table includes around 140,000 clones, around nine tenths detected once. The sample in question was peripheral blood, obtained on day 0 of AZD1222 vaccination. The TCR originated in an adult in good health. V and J are TRBV7-8 and TRBJ2-3; tentatively, D is TRBD2 (5 bases). The CDR3 spells CASSPTRRVGTDTQYF. In nucleotides, the CDR3 is TGTGCCAGCAGCCCAACCAGGCGGGTGGGGACAGATACGCAGTATTTT.